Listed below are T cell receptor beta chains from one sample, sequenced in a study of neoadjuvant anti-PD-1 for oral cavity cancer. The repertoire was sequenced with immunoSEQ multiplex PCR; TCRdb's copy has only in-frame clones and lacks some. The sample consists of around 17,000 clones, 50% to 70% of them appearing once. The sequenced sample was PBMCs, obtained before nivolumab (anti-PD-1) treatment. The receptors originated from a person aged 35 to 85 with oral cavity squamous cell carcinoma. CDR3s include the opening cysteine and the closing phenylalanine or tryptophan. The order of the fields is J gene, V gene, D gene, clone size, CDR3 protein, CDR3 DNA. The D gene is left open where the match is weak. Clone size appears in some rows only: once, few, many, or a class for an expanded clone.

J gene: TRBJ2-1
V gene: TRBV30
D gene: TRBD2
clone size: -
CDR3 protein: CAWSLAGAGEQFF
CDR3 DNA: TGTGCCTGGAGTTTAGCGGGAGCGGGTGAGCAGTTCTTC

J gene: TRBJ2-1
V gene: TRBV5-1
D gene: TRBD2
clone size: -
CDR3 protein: CASSLDGSGRSNEQFF
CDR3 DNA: TGCGCCAGCAGCTTGGATGGTAGCGGGAGGAGCAATGAGCAGTTCTTC

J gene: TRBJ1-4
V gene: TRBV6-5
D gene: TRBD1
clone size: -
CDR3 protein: CASRNRDRYEKLFF
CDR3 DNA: TGTGCCAGCAGGAACCGGGACAGATACGAAAAACTGTTTTTT

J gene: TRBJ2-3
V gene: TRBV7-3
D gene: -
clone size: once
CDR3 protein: CASSLTARGGSTDTQYF
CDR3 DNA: TGTGCCAGCAGCTTAACGGCCCGAGGGGGGAGTACAGATACGCAGTATTTT

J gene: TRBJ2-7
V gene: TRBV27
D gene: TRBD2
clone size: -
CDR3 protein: CASTSSGAYEQYF
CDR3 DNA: TGTGCCAGCACTTCGAGCGGGGCCTACGAGCAGTACTTC

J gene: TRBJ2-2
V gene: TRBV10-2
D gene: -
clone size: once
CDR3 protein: CASRGVGTGELFF
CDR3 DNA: TGCGCCAGCAGAGGGGTAGGGACCGGGGAGCTGTTTTTT

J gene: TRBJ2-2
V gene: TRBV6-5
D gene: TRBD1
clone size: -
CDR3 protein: CASTPGQVFTGELFF
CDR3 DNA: TGTGCCAGCACGCCGGGACAGGTCTTCACCGGGGAGCTGTTTTTT

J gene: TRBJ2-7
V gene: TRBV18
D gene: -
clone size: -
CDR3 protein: CASSPPMQGGEQYF
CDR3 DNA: TGTGCCAGCTCACCACCTATGCAGGGGGGCGAGCAGTACTTC

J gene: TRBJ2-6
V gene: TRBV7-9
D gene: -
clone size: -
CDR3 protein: CASSSGEFSGANVLTF
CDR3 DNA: TGTGCCAGCAGCTCTGGGGAGTTCTCTGGGGCCAACGTCCTGACTTTC

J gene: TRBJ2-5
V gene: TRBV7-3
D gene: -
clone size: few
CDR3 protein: CASSFLSGGIETQYF
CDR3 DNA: TGTGCCAGCAGCTTCCTTAGCGGCGGGATTGAGACCCAGTACTTC

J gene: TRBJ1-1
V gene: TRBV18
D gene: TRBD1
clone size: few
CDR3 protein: CASSPPTAGGASTAFF
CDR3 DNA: TGTGCCAGCTCACCACCGACGGCAGGGGGCGCGTCGACAGCTTTCTTT

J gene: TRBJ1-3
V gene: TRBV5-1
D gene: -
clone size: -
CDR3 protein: CASSLEVRYSGNTIYF
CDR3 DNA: TGCGCCAGCAGCTTGGAAGTCCGATACTCTGGAAACACCATATATTTT

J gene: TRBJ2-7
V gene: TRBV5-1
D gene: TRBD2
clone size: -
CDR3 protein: CASSTGTSDRSYEQYF
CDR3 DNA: TGCGCCAGCAGCACTGGGACTAGCGACCGGTCCTACGAGCAGTACTTC

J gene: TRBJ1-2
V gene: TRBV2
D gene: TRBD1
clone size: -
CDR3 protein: CASSVTGELYGYTF
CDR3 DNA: TGTGCCAGCAGTGTAACAGGGGAACTCTATGGCTACACCTTC